The 28 T cell receptor beta chains below all came from one sample that was sequenced in a study of cytomegalovirus exposure and HLA in healthy donors (dated by TCRdb to about 2017). Libraries were made using the immunoSEQ multiplex PCR assay. The multiplex PCR relied on a mix of 60 forward primers for TCR Vbeta segments and 13 reverse primers for TCR Jbeta segments. The clones in this table, taken by TCRdb from immuneACCESS, are in-frame only. Not every clone is retained; where verified, under half of the shortfall comes from an unresolved V gene, and the cause of the rest is unknown. The sample contains roughly 180,000 clones, 80% to 85% of them found a single time. The top ten hold 0.95% to 1.5% of the sample. Input material: PBMCs. Receptor source: a boy younger than 10 in good health and CMV-seronegative.

This clone appeared once. This chain uses TRBV29-1 with TRBJ1-1; no clear D. V was cut by 4 bases and J by 0 bases, with 9 bases left in between. CDR1 is SQVTM, CDR2 ANQGSEA, per germline. The CDR3 sequence is 13 residues long. CDR3 bases: TGCAGCGTTGGGCCACAGCTGAACACTGAAGCTTTCTTT. Residues: CSVGPQLNTEAFF. The variable domain in full, completed from reference TRBV29-1 and TRBJ1-1, reads SAVISQKPSRDICQRGTSLTIQCQVDSQVTMMFWYRQQPGQSLTLIATANQGSEATYESGFVIDKFPISRPNLTFSTLTVSNMSPEDSSIYLCSVGPQLNTEAFFGQGTRLTVV.

The chain joins TRBV27 to TRBJ2-1; 12 bases are shared with TRBD2. The CDR3 is 15 residues long. Germline V gene lookup returns CDR1 MNHEY and CDR2 SMNVEV (reference sequence). J was trimmed by 15 bases and V by 3 bases; bases with no gene match: 12. CDR3 protein: CASSFEGSSGGVRFF. CDR3 DNA: TGTGCCAGCAGTTTTGAGGGTTCTAGCGGGGGGGTTCGGTTCTTC.

The CDR3 DNA reads TGTGCCAGCAGCTCGCATCCCCGGGAGGCGCAAACAGATACGCAGTATTTT. The encoded protein is CASSSHPREAQTDTQYF. V gene TRBV7-9 combines with J gene TRBJ2-3; 7 positions match TRBD2. V shed 4 bases and J 3 bases; nucleotides not matched to a gene: 13. CDR3 size: 17 residues. CDR1 SEHNR and CDR2 FQNEAQ come from the germline V gene (reference sequence). The full variable domain, completed using reference TRBV7-9 and TRBJ2-3, is DTGVSQNPRHKITKRGQNVTFRCDPISEHNRLYWYRQTLGQGPEFLTYFQNEAQLEKSRLLSDRFSAERPKGSFSTLEIQRTEQGDSAMYLCASSSHPREAQTDTQYFGPGTRLTVL.

The chain links TRBV10-3 to TRBJ1-5; 7 positions agree with TRBD1. This CDR3 has 13 residues. Germline lookup yields CDR1 ENHRY and CDR2 SYGVKD. V shed 6 bases and J 3 bases; nucleotides not matched to a gene: 2. CDR3 amino acids: CAISTGDNQPQHF. DNA for the CDR3: TGTGCCATCAGCACAGGGGACAATCAGCCCCAGCATTTT.

This clone has a single count. Other DNA sequences in the sample encode the same CDR3. V and J are TRBV7-2 and TRBJ1-1; 9 nucleotides agree with TRBD1. Germline CDR1 reads SGHTA; CDR2 reads FQGNSA. The J segment lost 8 bases and the V segment lost 4 bases, leaving 2 bases of the junction unmatched. The CDR3 extends over 12 amino acids. CDR3 nucleotide sequence: TGTGCCAGCAGCTACGGACAGGGGGAAGCTTTCTTT. This encodes CASSYGQGEAFF.

J is TRBJ2-3 and V is TRBV5-1, with 12 bases fitting TRBD2. The germline CDR1 and CDR2 sequences are SGHRS and YFSETQ. The CDR3 has 16 residues. Trimming took 4 bases from V and 1 from J; bases not matched to a gene: 4. The CDR3 reads CASSTRTSGGTDTQYF. As DNA, the CDR3 is TGCGCCAGCAGCACCCGGACTAGCGGGGGCACAGATACGCAGTATTTT.

V and J are TRBV10-3 and TRBJ2-7; 7 bases map to TRBD1. This CDR3 is built from 13 residues. Trimming removed 6 bases from V and 1 base from J; junction bases left unmatched: 3. Germline CDR1 reads ENHRY; CDR2 reads SYGVKD. CDR3 bases: TGTGCCATCAGCCGGGGACAGTCCTACGAGCAGTACGTC. Residues: CAISRGQSYEQYV.

The table lists this clone with a few counts. The J gene is TRBJ2-1, the V gene TRBV6-1, with a weak D call TRBD2 (7 bases). CDR3 length: 15 amino acids. Trimming took off 3 bases at V and 4 bases at J, with 13 bases between the two ends. Germline CDR1 reads MNHNS; CDR2 reads SASEGT. The chain's CDR3 is CASSEGRGPYNEQFF. The CDR3 DNA follows: TGTGCCAGCAGTGAGGGGCGGGGGCCTTACAATGAGCAGTTCTTC.

V gene TRBV11-2 combines with J gene TRBJ2-5; possible D gene TRBD1, 5 bases. Between the trimmed V and J ends, which lost 1 base and 5 bases, there was a span of 11 bases. The CDR3 loop spans 14 amino acids. Germline V gives CDR1 SGHAT, CDR2 FQNNGV. The CDR3 region is CASSLVFGAETQYF. Here the CDR3 DNA reads TGTGCCAGCAGCTTAGTATTTGGGGCTGAGACCCAGTACTTC.

The chain links TRBV7-2 to TRBJ2-3; no clear D. This CDR3 is 14 amino acids long. V shed 5 bases and J shed 1 base, with 10 bases lying between them. Germline V gene lookup returns CDR1 SGHTA and CDR2 FQGNSA. This chain's CDR3 is CASSLDPGTDTQYF. Here the CDR3 DNA reads TGTGCCAGCAGCCTAGATCCAGGCACAGATACGCAGTATTTT.

This chain uses TRBV5-1 with TRBJ2-7; TRBD1 matches at 7 bases. The CDR3 is made up of 15 amino acids. CDR1 and CDR2 (germline): SGHRS, YFSETQ. The V and J ends lost 0 bases and 3 bases, in that order; junction bases with no gene match: 6. CDR3 region: CASSLVPGQNYEQYF. Written as DNA, the CDR3 is TGCGCCAGCAGCTTGGTCCCGGGACAGAACTACGAGCAGTACTTC.

The gene calls are TRBV7-2 and TRBJ2-7, with D possibly TRBD2 on 6 matching bases. The CDR3 is 15 amino acids. The germline CDR1 and CDR2 sequences are SGHTA and FQGNSA. V was shortened by 2 bases and J by 0 bases, with 11 bases between the two germline ends. CDR3 sequence reads: CASSLYETSSYEQYF. The CDR3 region has the DNA TGTGCCAGCAGCTTATATGAGACTAGCTCCTACGAGCAGTACTTC.

The rearrangement joins TRBV7-9 to TRBJ1-4; no definite D call. Germline V lookup: CDR1 SEHNR, CDR2 FQNEAQ (reference sequence). Between the trimmed V and J ends, which lost 0 bases and 7 bases, there was a span of 15 bases. The CDR3 has 16 amino acids. In DNA form, the CDR3 reads TGTGCCAGCAGCTTAGCGGGCAGTCTACGTGGTGAAAAACTGTTTTTT. It translates to CASSLAGSLRGEKLFF. Drawing the rest from reference TRBV7-9 and TRBJ1-4, the complete variable domain is DTGVSQNPRHKITKRGQNVTFRCDPISEHNRLYWYRQTLGQGPEFLTYFQNEAQLEKSRLLSDRFSAERPKGSFSTLEIQRTEQGDSAMYLCASSLAGSLRGEKLFFGSGTQLSVL.

Regarding this clone: In the same sample, other DNA sequences code for this CDR3. This chain connects TRBV5-1 to TRBJ2-1; D gene uncertain. The CDR3 is 13 amino acids. The ends were cut back, 0 bases at V and 3 bases at J, with 4 bases in the middle. Germline V lookup: CDR1 SGHRS, CDR2 YFSETQ. The CDR3 nucleotides are TGCGCCAGCAGCTTGGACAGCTACAATGAGCAGTTCTTC. This translates into CASSLDSYNEQFF.

J is TRBJ2-3 and V is TRBV5-5, with 7 positions matching TRBD2. The germline V gene encodes CDR1 SGHKS and CDR2 YYEKEE (reference sequence). There are 16 residues in the CDR3. J was trimmed by 4 bases and V by 4 bases; bases with no gene match: 12. CDR3 region: CASSPLGEGRADTQYF. The CDR3, as DNA: TGTGCCAGCAGCCCTTTAGGGGAGGGCCGCGCAGATACGCAGTATTTT.

The chain carries TRBV29-1 and TRBJ2-7; 7 bases fit TRBD1. With V trimmed by 0 bases and J by 3 bases, 2 bases remained unmatched. This CDR3 spans 13 amino acids. CDR1 is SQVTM, CDR2 ANQGSEA, per germline. In nucleotides, the CDR3 is TGCAGCGTTGAAGAACAGGGGATCTACGAGCAGTACTTC. Protein: CSVEEQGIYEQYF.

The chain uses TRBV6-5 and TRBJ2-3; TRBD1 might be the D (6 bases). Trimming left V 4 bases short and J 2 bases short, with 7 bases between. The CDR3 sequence is 13 residues long. Germline assignment: CDR1 MNHEY and CDR2 SVGAGI. CDR3 residues: CASSSGDTDTQYF. DNA of the CDR3: TGTGCCAGCAGTTCAGGGGACACAGATACGCAGTATTTT.

This sequence joins TRBV6-5 and TRBJ2-2; 7 nucleotides align to TRBD2. V trimming: 4 bases; J trimming: 1 base; junction bases outside the gene matches: 6. CDR3 length: 16 residues. The germline CDR1 and CDR2 sequences are MNHEY and SVGAGI. CDR3 protein: CASSSRDYQNTGELFF. The CDR3 region has the DNA TGTGCCAGCAGTTCTCGGGACTACCAGAACACCGGGGAGCTGTTTTTT.

This chain links TRBV9 with TRBJ1-3; no reliable D call. CDR1 is SGDLS, CDR2 YYNGEE, per germline. V shed 0 bases and J shed 0 bases, with 10 bases lying between them. This CDR3 spans 16 amino acids. The CDR3 sequence: CASSVAGGPSGNTIYF. The CDR3 nucleotides are TGTGCCAGCAGCGTAGCTGGAGGGCCCTCTGGAAACACCATATATTTT.

This chain uses TRBV4-2 with TRBJ2-7; a possible D gene is TRBD2 (7 bases). Germline CDR1 and CDR2: LGHNA and YNFKEQ. The V and J ends lost 0 bases and 6 bases respectively, with 15 bases between them. The CDR3 is 15 amino acids. CDR3 nucleotides: TGTGCCAGCAGCCAAGAAGGGGGGGGCGGCTCCGAGCAGTACTTC. Translation gives CASSQEGGGGSEQYF.

The V gene is TRBV6-1, the J gene TRBJ2-1; D may be TRBD2 (6 bases). The CDR3 totals 15 residues. Deletions cut 2 bases from V and 5 bases from J, with 13 bases between. Germline CDR1 MNHNS, CDR2 SASEGT. The CDR3 sequence is CASSEPGTGHNEQFF. The CDR3 region has the DNA TGTGCCAGCAGTGAACCCGGGACTGGGCACAATGAGCAGTTCTTC.

This chain uses TRBV6-1 with TRBJ1-2; the D is unclear. The CDR3 has 12 residues. V was pared by 2 bases and J by 4 bases, with 5 bases between. CDR1 MNHNS and CDR2 SASEGT come from the germline V gene. The CDR3 protein is CASSEIGYGYTF. CDR3 DNA: TGTGCCAGCAGTGAAATCGGCTATGGCTACACCTTC.

V is TRBV5-4 and J is TRBJ1-2; TRBD1 might be the D (6 bases). The CDR3 consists of 18 residues. V lost 1 base and J 2 bases, leaving 21 bases between the germline ends. Germline CDR1 is SGHNT and CDR2 is YYREEE (reference sequence). The CDR3 DNA reads TGTGCCAGCAGCTTGAGGGTCCTGGGAGTGCAGGGGAACTATGGCTACACCTTC. Translated, it gives CASSLRVLGVQGNYGYTF.

In this sample, this clone turned up a few times. The V call is TRBV25-1, the J call TRBJ1-4; 7 nucleotides match TRBD1. The CDR3 sequence is 14 residues long. Germline V CDR1 and CDR2: MGHDK, SYGVNS. J was trimmed by 7 bases and V by 4 bases; bases with no gene match: 6. The CDR3 region has the DNA TGTGCCAGCAGTGCCTCCACAGGGGTTGAAAAACTGTTTTTT. This sequence encodes CASSASTGVEKLFF.

The chain combines TRBV10-3 with TRBJ2-7; D is perhaps TRBD2 (6 bases). Deletions cut 0 bases from V and 2 bases from J, with 11 bases between. The V gene's germline CDR1 is ENHRY and CDR2 SYGVKD. The CDR3 consists of 15 residues. The DNA of the CDR3 is TGTGCCATCAGTGAGTCGGGAGGTGGGACCTACGAGCAGTACGTC. It codes for CAISESGGGTYEQYV.

The rearrangement links TRBV18 to TRBJ2-7; TRBD2 matches at 15 bases. Germline V gene data show CDR1 as KGHSH and CDR2 as LQKENI. The CDR3 totals 15 residues. V gave up 6 bases and J gave up 5 bases; unmatched junction bases: 5. In DNA, the CDR3 is TGTGCCAGCTCTCCCGGGACTAGCGGGAGGAACGAGCAGTACTTC. Its protein product is CASSPGTSGRNEQYF.

The gene calls are TRBV6-1 and TRBJ2-7; 8 bases match TRBD1. Trimming at V came to 4 bases and at J to 1 base, leaving 3 bases not matched to a gene. Germline V lookup: CDR1 MNHNS, CDR2 SASEGT. This CDR3 comprises 14 residues. The CDR3 DNA is TGTGCCAGCAGTGCCAGACAGGGGTCCTACGAGCAGTACGTC. This codes for CASSARQGSYEQYV.

The chain couples TRBV7-2 to TRBJ2-3; 7 bases are a match to TRBD2. Looked up from germline, CDR1 is SGHTA and CDR2 is FQGNSA. The CDR3 runs to 15 residues. Trimming removed 4 bases from V and 0 bases from J; junction bases left unmatched: 4. The CDR3 here is CASSYERGSTDTQYF. In DNA, the CDR3 is TGTGCCAGCAGCTATGAGCGGGGTAGCACAGATACGCAGTATTTT.